This T cell receptor beta chain is drawn from a study of shared clonotypes between healthy human individuals. Study summary: A couple of women and a few men aged 18 to 49 served as donors. Three CD4 naive, three CD4 memory, two CD8 naive and one CD8 memory plate were used per donor.

Losses at the gene ends were 6 bases for V and 6 bases for J; bases not matched to a gene: 8. The germline gives CDR1 SGHTS, CDR2 YDEGEE. The CDR3 runs 15 residues. To note about this clone: Antigen unknown.

TCRdb keeps only in-frame clones here, not all; method: immunoSEQ multiplex PCR. The sample consists of about a million clones, about 80% of them appearing once. Points from the study as a whole: Clonotype sharing across four donors was observed for about 4.8% of naive CD4 clonotypes.

Sequencing was done on a sample of memory CD4+ T cells sorted from blood. Regarding subset: CD45RA-negative fraction. The chain couples TRBV5-8 to TRBJ1-6; 8 bases agree with TRBD1. This clonotype originated in a man aged 18 to 30 in good health. The CDR3 loop is CASTGRGQANSPLHF. In DNA form, the CDR3 reads TGTGCCAGCACTGGCAGGGGACAGGCTAATTCACCCCTCCACTTT.